What follows are 10 T cell receptor beta chains derived from one specimen sequenced in a study of control samples from healthy donors and cancer patients. Measured with immunoSEQ multiplex PCR; TCRdb has only the in-frame clones, and not every one. In the table there are under 150,000 clones, 80% to 95% of which are singletons. Material for sequencing was blood. Receptors were obtained from a man aged 25 to 45 in good health.

This clone turned up a few times. The chain uses TRBV6-4 and TRBJ2-2; a possible D gene is TRBD2 (6 bases). Germline assignment: CDR1 MRHNA and CDR2 SNTAGT. This CDR3 contains 16 residues. Trimming cost V 0 bases and J 4 bases, with 12 bases left between them. The CDR3 DNA reads as TGTGCCAGCAGTGACTCTGCCGGGAGTGCCACCGGGGAGCTGTTTTTT. Translated: CASSDSAGSATGELFF.

The chain employs TRBV9 and TRBJ2-1, with 13 nucleotides matching TRBD2. After removal of 6 bases from V and 10 bases from J, the junction contained 7 bases not matched to a gene. The V gene's germline CDR1 is SGDLS and CDR2 YYNGEE. CDR3 length equals 14 residues. The CDR3 DNA follows: TGTGCCAGCACCGGACTAGCGGGAGTGGGAGAGCAGTTCTTC. Its translation: CASTGLAGVGEQFF.

The rearrangement links TRBV19 to TRBJ2-6; 8 nucleotides align to TRBD1. From germline, CDR1 is LNHDA and CDR2 SQIVND (reference sequence). V shed 6 bases and J 4 bases; nucleotides not matched to a gene: 8. The CDR3 spans 16 residues. The CDR3 is CASRLIRGQGANVLTF. Here the CDR3 DNA reads TGTGCCAGTAGACTCATCAGGGGGCAAGGGGCCAACGTCCTGACTTTC.

This chain links TRBV7-9 with TRBJ2-5, with 7 bases identical to TRBD1. V dropped 5 bases and J dropped 3; count of bases not matched to a gene: 3. CDR1 and CDR2 from the germline V gene are SEHNR and FQNEAQ (reference sequence). The CDR3 runs 13 residues. CDR3 sequence reads: CASSAGTEETQYF. For the CDR3, the DNA is TGTGCCAGCAGCGCAGGGACAGAAGAGACCCAGTACTTC.

This sequence joins TRBV29-1 and TRBJ2-2; D call uncertain. Germline assignment: CDR1 SQVTM and CDR2 ANQGSEA. The ends were cut back, 3 bases at V and 1 base at J, with 9 bases in the middle. The CDR3 loop spans 14 amino acids. The CDR3 DNA is TGCAGCGTTGAGATACCTAAGAACACCGGGGAGCTGTTTTTT. It is translated as CSVEIPKNTGELFF.

The rearrangement links TRBV5-6 to TRBJ2-7; 7 bases fit TRBD1. With V trimmed by 6 bases and J by 3 bases, 6 bases remained unmatched. CDR3 length: 13 amino acids. The germline V gene encodes CDR1 SGHDT and CDR2 YYEEEE. CDR3 nucleotides: TGTGCCAGCAACACCAGGGGGAACTACGAGCAGTACTTC. Protein: CASNTRGNYEQYF.

This clone was recorded once. This chain connects TRBV11-3 to TRBJ2-3; no clear D. Between the trimmed V and J ends, which lost 5 bases and 1 base, there was a span of 16 bases. This CDR3 region has 16 residues. From germline, CDR1 is SGHNT and CDR2 YENEEA. The CDR3 DNA is TGTGCCAGCAGCCAAGGTTTGGACCGACGCACAGATACGCAGTATTTT. This sequence encodes CASSQGLDRRTDTQYF.

V and J are TRBV10-3 and TRBJ2-3; D unclear. The germline CDR1 and CDR2 sequences are ENHRY and SYGVKD. Between the trimmed V and J ends, which lost 7 bases and 4 bases, there was a span of 6 bases. This CDR3 comprises 11 residues. This CDR3 reads CAIKAADTQYF. The CDR3 bases are TGTGCCATCAAAGCTGCAGATACGCAGTATTTT.

CDR3 in amino acids: CASRTSGKYNEQFF. The DNA of the CDR3 is TGTGCCAGCAGGACTAGCGGAAAATACAATGAGCAGTTCTTC. The chain employs TRBV25-1 and TRBJ2-1; 9 nucleotides match TRBD2. Germline-derived CDR1 and CDR2 are MGHDK and SYGVNS. This CDR3 is 14 amino acids long. The J segment lost 4 bases and the V segment lost 6 bases, leaving 4 bases of the junction unmatched.

This clone was counted a single time. V is TRBV6-6 and J is TRBJ2-4; 7 nucleotides line up with TRBD1. The CDR3 totals 16 residues. The V gene end was trimmed by 6 bases and the J gene end by 1 base; junction bases not matched to a gene: 9. Germline loops: CDR1 MNHNY, CDR2 SVGAGI (reference sequence). CDR3 sequence reads: CASSRQGTGAKNIQYF. The CDR3 bases are TGTGCCAGCAGCCGACAGGGTACGGGGGCCAAAAACATTCAGTACTTC.